These T cell receptor beta chains were read from a single sample in a study of cytomegalovirus exposure and HLA in healthy donors. TCRdb's copy holds only in-frame clones and misses some; the assay was immunoSEQ multiplex PCR. The table includes more than 85,000 clones, less than 85% detected once. The source material was PBMCs. These receptors were taken from a man aged 35-49 years in good health and CMV-seropositive. The conserved cysteine and the conserved F or W are not part of the CDR3 here. Each record gives: V gene, J gene, CDR3 protein.

v_call: TRBV19; j_call: TRBJ2-2; cdr3_aa: ASSTRQGSTGELF
v_call: TRBV9; j_call: TRBJ1-4; cdr3_aa: ASSVGDRGPREKLF
v_call: TRBV19; j_call: TRBJ1-5; cdr3_aa: ASVSLDGLEGQPQH
v_call: TRBV5-4; j_call: TRBJ1-1; cdr3_aa: ASSRGGVKNTEAF
v_call: TRBV28; j_call: TRBJ1-2; cdr3_aa: ASSFPWGGDNGYT
v_call: TRBV6-1; j_call: TRBJ2-1; cdr3_aa: ASRLAGGNEQF
v_call: TRBV2; j_call: TRBJ1-5; cdr3_aa: ASSAGQFQPQH
v_call: TRBV7-9; j_call: TRBJ1-2; cdr3_aa: ASTPGVSNYGYT
v_call: TRBV7-9; j_call: TRBJ1-3; cdr3_aa: ASSLMHRSSGNTIY
v_call: TRBV7-3; j_call: TRBJ2-5; cdr3_aa: ASSLAGRQETQY
v_call: TRBV18; j_call: TRBJ2-3; cdr3_aa: ASSPREGTDTQY
v_call: TRBV29-1; j_call: TRBJ1-4; cdr3_aa: SVGTGGNEKLF
v_call: TRBV7-2; j_call: TRBJ2-7; cdr3_aa: ASSSRSGEGLYEQY
v_call: TRBV14; j_call: TRBJ2-3; cdr3_aa: ASSQDRRGTQY
v_call: TRBV7-9; j_call: TRBJ2-7; cdr3_aa: ASSTGTGIHEQY
v_call: TRBV7-8; j_call: TRBJ1-6; cdr3_aa: ASSLVDIGRNSPLH
v_call: TRBV29-1; j_call: TRBJ2-6; cdr3_aa: SVGGEVGGANGLT
v_call: TRBV9; j_call: TRBJ1-2; cdr3_aa: ASSVAPGGGYGYT
v_call: TRBV7-9; j_call: TRBJ2-4; cdr3_aa: SSSLATSGGSGNSQY
v_call: TRBV27; j_call: TRBJ1-1; cdr3_aa: ASSLSGGANTEAF
v_call: TRBV6-5; j_call: TRBJ1-4; cdr3_aa: ASSSLRGPDEKLF
v_call: TRBV10-3; j_call: TRBJ1-2; cdr3_aa: AITRGADGYT
v_call: TRBV6-1; j_call: TRBJ2-3; cdr3_aa: ASSELGRTDTQY
v_call: TRBV21-1; j_call: TRBJ2-7; cdr3_aa: ASSKEGTTERGPSYEQY
v_call: TRBV6-6; j_call: TRBJ2-1; cdr3_aa: ASSLRGRSYNEQF